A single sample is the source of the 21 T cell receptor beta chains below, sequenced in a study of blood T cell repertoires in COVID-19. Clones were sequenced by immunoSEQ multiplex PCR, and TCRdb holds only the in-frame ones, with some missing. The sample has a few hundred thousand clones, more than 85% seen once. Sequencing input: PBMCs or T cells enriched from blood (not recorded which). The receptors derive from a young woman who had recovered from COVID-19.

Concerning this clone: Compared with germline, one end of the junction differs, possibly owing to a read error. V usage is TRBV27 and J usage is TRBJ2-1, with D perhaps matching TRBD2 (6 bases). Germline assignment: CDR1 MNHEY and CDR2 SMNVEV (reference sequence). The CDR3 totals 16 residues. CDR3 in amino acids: CASSLFYPRRENEQFF. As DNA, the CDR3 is TGTGCCAGCAGCTTATTCTACCCCCGGAGGGAAAATGAGCAGTTCTTC.

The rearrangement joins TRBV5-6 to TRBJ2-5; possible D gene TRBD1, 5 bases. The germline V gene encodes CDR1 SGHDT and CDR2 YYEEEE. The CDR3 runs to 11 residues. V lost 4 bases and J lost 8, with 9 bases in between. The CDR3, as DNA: TGTGCCAGCAGCGGCAGGGATACCCAGTACTTC. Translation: CASSGRDTQYF.

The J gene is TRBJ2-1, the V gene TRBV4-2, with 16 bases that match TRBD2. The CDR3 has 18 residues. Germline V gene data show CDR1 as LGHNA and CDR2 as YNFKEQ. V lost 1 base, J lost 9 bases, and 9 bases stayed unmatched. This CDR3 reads CASSQATLGLAGGREQFF. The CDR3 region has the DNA TGTGCCAGCAGCCAAGCCACCCTGGGACTAGCGGGGGGGCGTGAGCAGTTCTTC.

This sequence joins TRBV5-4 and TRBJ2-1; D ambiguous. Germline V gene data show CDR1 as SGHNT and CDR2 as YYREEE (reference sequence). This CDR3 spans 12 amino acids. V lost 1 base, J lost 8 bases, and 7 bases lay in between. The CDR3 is CASSLHPHEQFF. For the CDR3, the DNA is TGTGCCAGCAGCTTGCATCCCCATGAGCAGTTCTTC. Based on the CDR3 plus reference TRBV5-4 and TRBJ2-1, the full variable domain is ETGVTQSPTHLIKTRGQQVTLRCSSQSGHNTVSWYQQALGQGPQFIFQYYREEENGRGNFPPRFSGLQFPNYSSELNVNALELDDSALYLCASSLHPHEQFFGPGTRLTVL.

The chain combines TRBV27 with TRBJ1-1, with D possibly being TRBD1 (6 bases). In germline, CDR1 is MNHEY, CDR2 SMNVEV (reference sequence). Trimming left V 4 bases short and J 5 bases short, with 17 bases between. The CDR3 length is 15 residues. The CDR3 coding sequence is TGTGCCAGCAGTTGGGGGGGCGCTCGAAAAACTGAAGCTTTCTTT. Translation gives CASSWGGARKTEAFF.

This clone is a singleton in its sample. CDR3 loop: CASSVGRVDGTEAFF. The DNA for the CDR3 is TGTGCCAGCAGCGTAGGCAGGGTCGATGGCACTGAAGCTTTCTTT. The V and J genes are TRBV9 and TRBJ1-1; a possible D gene is TRBD1 (5 bases). CDR1 SGDLS and CDR2 YYNGEE come from the germline V gene. This CDR3 comprises 15 residues. The germline V and J ends were trimmed by 0 bases and 4 bases, with 13 bases remaining between them. The complete variable domain, with remaining parts taken from reference TRBV9 and TRBJ1-1, reads DSGVTQTPKHLITATGQRVTLRCSPRSGDLSVYWYQQSLDQGLQFLIQYYNGEERAKGNILERFSAQQFPDLHSELNLSSLELGDSALYFCASSVGRVDGTEAFFGQGTRLTVV.

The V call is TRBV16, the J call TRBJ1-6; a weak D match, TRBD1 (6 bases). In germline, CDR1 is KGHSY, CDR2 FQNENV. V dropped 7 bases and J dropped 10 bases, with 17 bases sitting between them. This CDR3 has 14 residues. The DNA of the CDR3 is TGTGCCAGCACTGGGGGGGCCGAGGGGTCACCCCTCCACTTT. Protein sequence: CASTGGAEGSPLHF.

The CDR3 is CASRVLAGGIHEQYF. CDR3 coding DNA: TGTGCCAGCAGAGTCCTAGCGGGGGGGATCCACGAGCAGTACTTC. The V call is TRBV27, the J call TRBJ2-7, with TRBD2 matching 12 bases. V trimming: 6 bases; J trimming: 5 bases; junction bases outside the gene matches: 8. Per germline, CDR1 MNHEY and CDR2 SMNVEV (reference sequence). There are 15 residues in the CDR3.

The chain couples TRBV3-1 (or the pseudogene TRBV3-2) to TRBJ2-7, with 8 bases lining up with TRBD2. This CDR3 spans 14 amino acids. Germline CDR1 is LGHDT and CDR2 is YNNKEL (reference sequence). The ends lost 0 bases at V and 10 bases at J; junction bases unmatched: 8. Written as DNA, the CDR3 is TGTGCCAGCAGCCAAGAAAGATTAGCGGGACGTCAGTACTTC. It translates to CASSQERLAGRQYF.

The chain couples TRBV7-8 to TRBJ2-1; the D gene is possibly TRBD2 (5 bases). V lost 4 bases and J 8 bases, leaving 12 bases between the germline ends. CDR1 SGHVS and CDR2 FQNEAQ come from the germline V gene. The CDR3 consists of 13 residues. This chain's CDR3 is CASSSGVLDEQFF. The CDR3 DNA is TGTGCCAGCAGCTCCGGGGTCCTTGATGAGCAGTTCTTC.

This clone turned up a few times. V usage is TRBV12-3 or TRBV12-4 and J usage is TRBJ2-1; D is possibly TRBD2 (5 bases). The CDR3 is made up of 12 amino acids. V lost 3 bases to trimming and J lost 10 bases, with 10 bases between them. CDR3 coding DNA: TGTGCCAGCAGTTTTGGGTGGGAGGAGCAGTTCTTC. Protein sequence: CASSFGWEEQFF.

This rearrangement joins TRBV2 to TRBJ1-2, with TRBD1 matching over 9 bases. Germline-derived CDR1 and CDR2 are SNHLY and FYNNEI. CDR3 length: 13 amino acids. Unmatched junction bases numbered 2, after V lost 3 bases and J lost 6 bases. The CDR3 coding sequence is TGTGCCAGCAGTGAGGGACAGGGAAATGGCTACACCTTC. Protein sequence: CASSEGQGNGYTF.

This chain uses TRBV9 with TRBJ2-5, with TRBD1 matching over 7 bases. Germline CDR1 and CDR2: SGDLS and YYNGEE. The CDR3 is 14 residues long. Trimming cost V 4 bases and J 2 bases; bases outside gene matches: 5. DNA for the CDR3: TGTGCCAGCAGCCTAGGGGGCTTTCAAGAGACCCAGTACTTC. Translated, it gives CASSLGGFQETQYF.

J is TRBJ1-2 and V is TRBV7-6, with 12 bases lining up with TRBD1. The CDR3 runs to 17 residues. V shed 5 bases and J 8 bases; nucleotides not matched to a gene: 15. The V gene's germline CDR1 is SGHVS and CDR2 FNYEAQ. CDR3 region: CASSPGTGGISQGGYTF. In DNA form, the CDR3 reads TGTGCCAGCAGCCCAGGGACAGGGGGCATATCTCAAGGAGGCTACACCTTC.

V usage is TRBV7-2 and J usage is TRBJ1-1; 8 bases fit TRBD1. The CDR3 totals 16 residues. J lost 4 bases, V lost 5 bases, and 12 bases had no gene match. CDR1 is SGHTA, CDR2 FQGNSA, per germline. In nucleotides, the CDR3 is TGTGCCAGCAGCCCAGGGGGCCTCTTTAGAGGCACTGAAGCTTTCTTT. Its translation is CASSPGGLFRGTEAFF. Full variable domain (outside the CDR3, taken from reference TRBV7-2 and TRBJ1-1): GAGVSQSPSNKVTEKGKDVELRCDPISGHTALYWYRQSLGQGLEFLIYFQGNSAPDKSGLPSDRFSAERTGGSVSTLTIQRTQQEDSAVYLCASSPGGLFRGTEAFFGQGTRLTVV.

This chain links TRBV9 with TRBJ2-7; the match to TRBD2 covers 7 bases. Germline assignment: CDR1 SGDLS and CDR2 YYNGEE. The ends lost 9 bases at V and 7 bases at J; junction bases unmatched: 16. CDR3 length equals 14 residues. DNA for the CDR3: TGTGCCATCCCCCTGGGGGGGGAGGCGGGAGAGCAGTACTTC. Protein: CAIPLGGEAGEQYF.

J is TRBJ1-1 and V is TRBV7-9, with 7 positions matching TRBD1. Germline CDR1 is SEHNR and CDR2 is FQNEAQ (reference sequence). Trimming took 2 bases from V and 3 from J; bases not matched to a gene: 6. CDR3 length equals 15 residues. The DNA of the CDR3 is TGTGCCAGCAGCTTATGGGTAACAGGGGACACTGAAGCTTTCTTT. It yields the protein CASSLWVTGDTEAFF.

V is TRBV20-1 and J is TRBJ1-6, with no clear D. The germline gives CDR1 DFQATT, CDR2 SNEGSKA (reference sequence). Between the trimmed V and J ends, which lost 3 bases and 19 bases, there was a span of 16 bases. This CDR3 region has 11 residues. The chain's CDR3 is CSASSPSTRHF. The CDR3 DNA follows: TGCAGTGCTAGTAGTCCGTCCACCAGGCACTTT.

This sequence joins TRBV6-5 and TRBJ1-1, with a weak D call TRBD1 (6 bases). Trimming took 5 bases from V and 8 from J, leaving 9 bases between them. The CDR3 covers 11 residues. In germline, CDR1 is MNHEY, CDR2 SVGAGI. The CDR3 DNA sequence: TGTGCCAGCAGTCCCGGGACAGAAGCTTTCTTT. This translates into CASSPGTEAFF.

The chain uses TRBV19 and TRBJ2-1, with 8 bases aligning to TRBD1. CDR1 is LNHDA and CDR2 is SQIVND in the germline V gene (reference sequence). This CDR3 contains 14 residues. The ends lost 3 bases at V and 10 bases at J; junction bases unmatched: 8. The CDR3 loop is CASSIDRGAWEQFF. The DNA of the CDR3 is TGTGCCAGTAGTATTGACAGGGGAGCGTGGGAGCAGTTCTTC. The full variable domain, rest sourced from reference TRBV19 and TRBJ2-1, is DGGITQSPKYLFRKEGQNVTLSCEQNLNHDAMYWYRQDPGQGLRLIYYSQIVNDFQKGDIAEGYSVSREKKESFPLTVTSAQKNPTAFYLCASSIDRGAWEQFFGPGTRLTVL.

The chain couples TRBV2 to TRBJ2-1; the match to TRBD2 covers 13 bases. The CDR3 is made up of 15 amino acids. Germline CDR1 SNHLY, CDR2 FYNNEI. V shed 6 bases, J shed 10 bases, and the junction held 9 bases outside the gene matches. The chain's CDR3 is CASRAGLAGVKEQFF. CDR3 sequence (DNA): TGTGCCAGCAGGGCTGGACTAGCGGGGGTGAAGGAGCAGTTCTTC.